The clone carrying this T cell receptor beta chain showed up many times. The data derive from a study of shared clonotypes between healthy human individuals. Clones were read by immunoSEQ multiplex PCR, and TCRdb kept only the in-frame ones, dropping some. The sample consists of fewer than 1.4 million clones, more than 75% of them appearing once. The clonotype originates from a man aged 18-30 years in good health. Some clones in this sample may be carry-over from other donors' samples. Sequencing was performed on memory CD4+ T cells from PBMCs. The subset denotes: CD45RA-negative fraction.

The CDR3 protein is CASSTGQASYEQYF. CDR3 coding DNA: TGTGCCAGCTCCACCGGACAAGCTTCCTACGAGCAGTACTTC. The chain joins TRBV18 to TRBJ2-7; possibly TRBD1 for D (5 bases). Germline V gene lookup returns CDR1 KGHSH and CDR2 LQKENI. Trimming took off 6 bases at V and 1 base at J, with 13 bases between the two ends. There are 14 residues in the CDR3.